This is a list of T cell receptor beta chains from one sample in a study of blood T cell repertoires in COVID-19. TCRdb keeps only in-frame clones here, not all; method: immunoSEQ multiplex PCR. The table has about 68,000 clones, approximately 88% seen once. The sample was peripheral blood. The receptors were sampled from a human donor in a cohort sampled during active COVID-19. CDR3s include the opening cysteine and the closing phenylalanine or tryptophan. The order of the fields is clone size, D gene, J gene, V gene, CDR3 DNA, CDR3 protein. The D gene is left open where the match is weak. Clone size is shown for a subset of rows, as once, few, many or a class of expanded clone.

clone_size: NA
d_call: NA
j_call: TRBJ2-1
v_call: TRBV30
cdr3_nt: TGTGCCTGGAGTCCATTGGGGCGACATAACTACAATGAGCAGTTCTTC
cdr3_aa: CAWSPLGRHNYNEQFF

clone_size: NA
d_call: NA
j_call: TRBJ2-1
v_call: TRBV29-1
cdr3_nt: TGCAGCGTTGGAGGGTTAAGCTCCTACAATGAGCAGTTCTTC
cdr3_aa: CSVGGLSSYNEQFF

clone_size: once
d_call: TRBD1
j_call: TRBJ1-5
v_call: TRBV6-1
cdr3_nt: TGTGCCAGCAGTGAAGGCAGGGGGGCCGGTCAGCCCCAGCATTTT
cdr3_aa: CASSEGRGAGQPQHF

clone_size: once
d_call: NA
j_call: TRBJ1-4
v_call: TRBV15
cdr3_nt: TGTGCCACCAGCAGAGAAGGACAGATAAATGAAAAACTGTTTTTT
cdr3_aa: CATSREGQINEKLFF

clone_size: NA
d_call: TRBD1
j_call: TRBJ1-1
v_call: TRBV30
cdr3_nt: TGTGCCTGGCAAAAACAGGGGGCAGGCACTGAAGCTTTCTTT
cdr3_aa: CAWQKQGAGTEAFF

clone_size: NA
d_call: TRBD2
j_call: TRBJ2-2
v_call: TRBV7-2
cdr3_nt: TGTGCCAGCAGCTTAGACTATGGACTAGCGGGAGAGACCGGGGAGCTGTTTTTT
cdr3_aa: CASSLDYGLAGETGELFF

clone_size: NA
d_call: TRBD2
j_call: TRBJ2-1
v_call: TRBV5-8
cdr3_nt: TGTGCCAGCAGCTTGGGTAGCGGGAAAAATGAGCAGTTCTTC
cdr3_aa: CASSLGSGKNEQFF

clone_size: NA
d_call: TRBD2
j_call: TRBJ2-7
v_call: TRBV6-5
cdr3_nt: TGTGCCAGCAGTCGGGGGGGCTCCTACGAGCAGTACTTC
cdr3_aa: CASSRGGSYEQYF

clone_size: NA
d_call: TRBD2
j_call: TRBJ2-3
v_call: TRBV29-1
cdr3_nt: TGCAGCGTGGGAAGGACTAGCGGGAGAAGCACAGATACGCAGTATTTT
cdr3_aa: CSVGRTSGRSTDTQYF

clone_size: NA
d_call: TRBD1
j_call: TRBJ2-3
v_call: TRBV6-2/TRBV6-3
cdr3_nt: TGTGCCAGCAGTTACTCGATCCGGGACAGAGGCTATTTT
cdr3_aa: CASSYSIRDRGYF

clone_size: NA
d_call: NA
j_call: TRBJ1-5
v_call: TRBV9
cdr3_nt: TGTGCCAGCAGCCCAGGTGGGGGAGGGCCGGTCGAGCCCCAGCATTTT
cdr3_aa: CASSPGGGGPVEPQHF

clone_size: NA
d_call: TRBD1
j_call: TRBJ2-7
v_call: TRBV3-1/TRBV3-2
cdr3_nt: TGTGCCAGCAGCCAATTCTTTACCGGACAGGCCACCTACGAGCAGTACTTC
cdr3_aa: CASSQFFTGQATYEQYF

clone_size: NA
d_call: TRBD1
j_call: TRBJ1-4
v_call: TRBV28
cdr3_nt: TGTGCCAGCACCGAGACAGGGATAAATGAAAAACTGTTTTTT
cdr3_aa: CASTETGINEKLFF

clone_size: NA
d_call: TRBD2
j_call: TRBJ2-5
v_call: TRBV5-1
cdr3_nt: TGCGCCAGCAGGGACTTAGCGGGAGCTCACCAAGAGACCCAGTACTTC
cdr3_aa: CASRDLAGAHQETQYF

clone_size: NA
d_call: NA
j_call: TRBJ2-1
v_call: TRBV12-3/TRBV12-4
cdr3_nt: TGTGCCAGCAAAGAAACTAGCAATGAGCAGTTCTTC
cdr3_aa: CASKETSNEQFF

clone_size: NA
d_call: NA
j_call: TRBJ1-3
v_call: TRBV27
cdr3_nt: TGTGCCAGCAGCCTAAGGAGGGGTGGAAACACCATATATTTT
cdr3_aa: CASSLRRGGNTIYF

clone_size: NA
d_call: TRBD1
j_call: TRBJ1-2
v_call: TRBV28
cdr3_nt: TGTGCCAGCAGTTCACCCGGGACAGGGAATGATGGCTACACCTTC
cdr3_aa: CASSSPGTGNDGYTF

clone_size: NA
d_call: NA
j_call: TRBJ2-2
v_call: TRBV4-1
cdr3_nt: TGCGCCAGCAGCACGACAGTTCTCGCGAACACCGGGGAGCTGTTTTTT
cdr3_aa: CASSTTVLANTGELFF

clone_size: NA
d_call: TRBD1
j_call: TRBJ2-1
v_call: TRBV24-1
cdr3_nt: TGTGCCACCAGTGATCCGGGACAGGGAACTAGCTCCTACAATGAGCAGTTCTTC
cdr3_aa: CATSDPGQGTSSYNEQFF

clone_size: NA
d_call: NA
j_call: TRBJ2-7
v_call: TRBV2
cdr3_nt: TGTGCCAGCAGCCTCAGCTACGAGCAGTACTTC
cdr3_aa: CASSLSYEQYF

clone_size: NA
d_call: NA
j_call: TRBJ2-7
v_call: TRBV18
cdr3_nt: TGTGCCAGCTCACTGGAGTACGAGCAGTACTTC
cdr3_aa: CASSLEYEQYF

clone_size: NA
d_call: NA
j_call: TRBJ1-4
v_call: TRBV7-2
cdr3_nt: TGTGCCAGCAGCTTATCTAGTGCAACTAATGAAAAACTGTTTTTT
cdr3_aa: CASSLSSATNEKLFF

clone_size: NA
d_call: TRBD2
j_call: TRBJ2-5
v_call: TRBV7-9
cdr3_nt: TGTGCCAGCAGCTTGACTAGCGGGGGGCAAGAGACCCAGTACTTC
cdr3_aa: CASSLTSGGQETQYF

clone_size: NA
d_call: NA
j_call: TRBJ1-2
v_call: TRBV19
cdr3_nt: TGTGCCTCCCAGGGCCGCCCCGGCGGAAACTATGGCTACACCTTC
cdr3_aa: CASQGRPGGNYGYTF

clone_size: NA
d_call: TRBD1
j_call: TRBJ2-7
v_call: TRBV6-5
cdr3_nt: TGTGTTTTAGAATCCGGGACAGGGACCAACGAGCAGTACTTC
cdr3_aa: CVLESGTGTNEQYF

clone_size: NA
d_call: NA
j_call: TRBJ2-7
v_call: TRBV5-1
cdr3_nt: TGCGCCAGCAGCCCGGAAGGTCGGGGTCAGCTCAGCGAGCAGTACTTC
cdr3_aa: CASSPEGRGQLSEQYF

clone_size: NA
d_call: NA
j_call: TRBJ1-2
v_call: TRBV25-1
cdr3_nt: TGTGCCAGCAGTGAATCTGGGGTGAGGGACTATGGCTACACCTTC
cdr3_aa: CASSESGVRDYGYTF

clone_size: NA
d_call: NA
j_call: TRBJ2-7
v_call: TRBV7-2
cdr3_nt: TGTGCCAGCAGCTTGCCAAGCATCTACGAGCAGTACTTC
cdr3_aa: CASSLPSIYEQYF

clone_size: NA
d_call: NA
j_call: TRBJ2-2
v_call: TRBV14
cdr3_nt: TGTGCCAGCAGCCAAGAGCTTCCGGACAGATGGACCGGGGAGCTGTTTTTT
cdr3_aa: CASSQELPDRWTGELFF

clone_size: NA
d_call: NA
j_call: TRBJ2-2
v_call: TRBV6-6
cdr3_nt: TGTGCCGCGGGGACCGGGGAGCTGTTTTTT
cdr3_aa: CAAGTGELFF

clone_size: once
d_call: NA
j_call: TRBJ2-3
v_call: TRBV9
cdr3_nt: TGTGCCAGCAGCGTAGCTAAGAGTAGCGCTAGCACAGATACGCAGTATTTT
cdr3_aa: CASSVAKSSASTDTQYF

clone_size: NA
d_call: TRBD2
j_call: TRBJ2-7
v_call: TRBV9
cdr3_nt: TGTGCCAGCAGCGTAGCTAGCGGGGGGAGATACGAGCAGTACTTC
cdr3_aa: CASSVASGGRYEQYF

clone_size: NA
d_call: NA
j_call: TRBJ2-2
v_call: TRBV2
cdr3_nt: TGTGCCAGCACTGGGAACAGGGTGAACACCGGGGAGCTGTTTTTT
cdr3_aa: CASTGNRVNTGELFF

clone_size: NA
d_call: TRBD1
j_call: TRBJ2-7
v_call: TRBV27
cdr3_nt: TGTGCCAGCAGTTCCACCAGGGGGACCCTCTACGAGCAGTACTTC
cdr3_aa: CASSSTRGTLYEQYF

clone_size: once
d_call: NA
j_call: TRBJ1-6
v_call: TRBV6-5
cdr3_nt: TGTGCCAGCACCACAACAGGGAAACATAATTCACCCCTCCACTTT
cdr3_aa: CASTTTGKHNSPLHF

clone_size: NA
d_call: NA
j_call: TRBJ1-1
v_call: TRBV29-1
cdr3_nt: TGCAGCGTTTACCTAGGTGTCGCTGAAGCTTTCTTT
cdr3_aa: CSVYLGVAEAFF

clone_size: NA
d_call: TRBD1
j_call: TRBJ1-1
v_call: TRBV4-1
cdr3_nt: TGCGCCAGCAGCCCCCTAGGGACAGGGGTATGGAACACTGAAGCTTTCTTT
cdr3_aa: CASSPLGTGVWNTEAFF

clone_size: NA
d_call: NA
j_call: TRBJ2-4
v_call: TRBV5-4
cdr3_nt: TGTGCCAGCAGCGTGGGAGAGAGGGGGTCGCGCAACTTC
cdr3_aa: CASSVGERGSRNF

clone_size: NA
d_call: TRBD1
j_call: TRBJ1-6
v_call: TRBV5-6
cdr3_nt: TGTGCCAGCAGCTTGGGGACAGGCCGGGGGCTCTATAATTCACCCCTCCACTTT
cdr3_aa: CASSLGTGRGLYNSPLHF

clone_size: NA
d_call: NA
j_call: TRBJ1-5
v_call: TRBV28
cdr3_nt: TGTGCCAGCAGTTCCCCAGTCAGTCAATCCAATCAGCCCCAGCATTTT
cdr3_aa: CASSSPVSQSNQPQHF

clone_size: NA
d_call: TRBD2
j_call: TRBJ2-7
v_call: TRBV30
cdr3_nt: TGTGCCTGGACAGGGACTAGGGAGCAGTACTTC
cdr3_aa: CAWTGTREQYF

clone_size: NA
d_call: NA
j_call: TRBJ1-2
v_call: TRBV28
cdr3_nt: TGTGCCAGCACCAGCGAGGGGGAAAACTATGGCTACACCTTC
cdr3_aa: CASTSEGENYGYTF

clone_size: NA
d_call: TRBD1
j_call: TRBJ1-5
v_call: TRBV11-2
cdr3_nt: TGTGCCAGCAGCAGAGGGACAGGGGGGCAGCCCCAGCATTTT
cdr3_aa: CASSRGTGGQPQHF

clone_size: few
d_call: TRBD2
j_call: TRBJ2-5
v_call: TRBV5-1
cdr3_nt: TGCGCCAGCAGCGGCAAGACTAGCGGCCAAGAGACCCAGTACTTC
cdr3_aa: CASSGKTSGQETQYF

clone_size: NA
d_call: NA
j_call: TRBJ2-1
v_call: TRBV5-1
cdr3_nt: TGCGCCAGCAGCACCGGTAATGAGCAGTTCTTC
cdr3_aa: CASSTGNEQFF

clone_size: NA
d_call: TRBD1
j_call: TRBJ1-3
v_call: TRBV5-8
cdr3_nt: TGTGCCAGCAGCTTCCGGGACAGGGCGGGAAACACCATATATTTT
cdr3_aa: CASSFRDRAGNTIYF

clone_size: NA
d_call: NA
j_call: TRBJ1-3
v_call: TRBV5-1
cdr3_nt: TGCGCCAGCAGCTTGGGGGGCCGGCCATCGGGCAACACCATATATTTT
cdr3_aa: CASSLGGRPSGNTIYF

clone_size: NA
d_call: TRBD2
j_call: TRBJ2-3
v_call: TRBV19
cdr3_nt: TGTGCCAGTAGTCGTCTTAGCGGGGGGGGCGCAGATACGCAGTATTTT
cdr3_aa: CASSRLSGGGADTQYF

clone_size: few
d_call: TRBD2
j_call: TRBJ2-1
v_call: TRBV19
cdr3_nt: TGTGCCAGTAGTCCCTTAGCGGGAGCAAGGGGCAATGAGCAGTTCTTC
cdr3_aa: CASSPLAGARGNEQFF

clone_size: NA
d_call: NA
j_call: TRBJ2-7
v_call: TRBV28
cdr3_nt: TGTGCCAGCAGTTCAGCGCAGAAAACCAGGGACGAGCAGTACTTC
cdr3_aa: CASSSAQKTRDEQYF

clone_size: few
d_call: TRBD1
j_call: TRBJ1-5
v_call: TRBV7-2
cdr3_nt: TGTGCCAGCAGCCCTATTGGAGCAGGGGGCCGGCATTTT
cdr3_aa: CASSPIGAGGRHF

clone_size: NA
d_call: TRBD1
j_call: TRBJ2-2
v_call: TRBV6-1
cdr3_nt: TGTGCCAGCAGTGGAGGACAGGGCATAAGGACCGGGGAGCTGTTTTTT
cdr3_aa: CASSGGQGIRTGELFF

clone_size: NA
d_call: NA
j_call: TRBJ2-1
v_call: TRBV11-2
cdr3_nt: TGTGCCAGCAGCCACGATTCGGCGGGGGCCCCTGAGCAGTTCTTC
cdr3_aa: CASSHDSAGAPEQFF